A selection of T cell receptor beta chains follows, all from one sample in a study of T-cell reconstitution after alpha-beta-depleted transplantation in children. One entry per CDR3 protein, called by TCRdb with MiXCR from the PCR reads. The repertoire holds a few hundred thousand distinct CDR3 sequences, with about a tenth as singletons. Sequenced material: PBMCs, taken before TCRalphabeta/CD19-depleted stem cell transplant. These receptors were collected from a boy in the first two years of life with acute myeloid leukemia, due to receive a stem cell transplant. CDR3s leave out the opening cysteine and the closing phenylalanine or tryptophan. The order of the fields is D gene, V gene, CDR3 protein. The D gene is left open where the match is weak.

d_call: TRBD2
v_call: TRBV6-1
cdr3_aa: ASNSGTSGIHSTGF

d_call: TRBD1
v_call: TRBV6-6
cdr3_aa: ATSTGGSYEQY

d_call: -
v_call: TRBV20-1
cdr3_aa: SASWTENEQY

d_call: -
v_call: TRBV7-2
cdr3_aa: ASSSTTGISSYEQY

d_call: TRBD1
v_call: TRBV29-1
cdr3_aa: SVDRDRFTDTQY

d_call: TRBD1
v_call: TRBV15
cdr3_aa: ATSRIRDRGQT

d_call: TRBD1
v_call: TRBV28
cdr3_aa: ASSSSGTGTYEQY

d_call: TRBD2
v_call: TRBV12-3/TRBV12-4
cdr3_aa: ASTGGTSGSTGSYNEQF

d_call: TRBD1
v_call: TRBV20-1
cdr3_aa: SAETPSGGGTQY

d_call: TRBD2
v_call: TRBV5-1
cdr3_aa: ASSSPRGLAGAPWSYEQY

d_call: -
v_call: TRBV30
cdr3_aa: AWSYPEGLYEQY

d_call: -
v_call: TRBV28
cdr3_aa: ASSAPSVKLWKISYEQY

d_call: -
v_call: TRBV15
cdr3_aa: ASETGDSGANVLT

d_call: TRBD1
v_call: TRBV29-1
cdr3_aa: SVPGQGSYNEQF

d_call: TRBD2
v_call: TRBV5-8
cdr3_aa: ASSPGLAGRPNEQF

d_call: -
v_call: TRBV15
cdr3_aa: ATSRDLGDTQY

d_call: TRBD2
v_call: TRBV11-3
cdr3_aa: ASSPSPSGRTGELF

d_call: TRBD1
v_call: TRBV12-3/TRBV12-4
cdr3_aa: ASSFVQGVGKNIQY

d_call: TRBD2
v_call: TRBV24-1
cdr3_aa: AASGSWGLAGVSYNEQF

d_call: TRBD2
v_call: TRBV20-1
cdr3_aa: SARVRGLKNIQY

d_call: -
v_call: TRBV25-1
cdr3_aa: ASRGEQY

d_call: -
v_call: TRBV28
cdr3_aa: ASSLWLAKNIQY

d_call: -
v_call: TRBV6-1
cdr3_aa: ATGSVPGQPQH

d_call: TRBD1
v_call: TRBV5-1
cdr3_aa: ASDPTGVNTEAF

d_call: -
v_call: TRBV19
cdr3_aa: ASRLSEPDMENTEAF

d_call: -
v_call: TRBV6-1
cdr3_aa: ASSGDLTDNQPQH

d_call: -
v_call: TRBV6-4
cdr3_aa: ASSDSTRDTQY

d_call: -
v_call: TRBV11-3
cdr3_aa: ASSNQGSFGRRSYEQY

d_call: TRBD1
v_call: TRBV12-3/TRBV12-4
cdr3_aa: ASSRGQGGTNTEAF

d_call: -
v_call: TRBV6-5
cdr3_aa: ASSRLGRSYEQY

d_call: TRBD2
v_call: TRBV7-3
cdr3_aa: ASSLGGEGPTDTQY

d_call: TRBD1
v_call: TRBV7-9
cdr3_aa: ASSSLGGQGPSYEQY

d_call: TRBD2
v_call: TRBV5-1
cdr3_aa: ASSLTSGGHEQF

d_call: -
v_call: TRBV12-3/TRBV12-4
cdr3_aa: ACCFVRGRYEGSNQPQH

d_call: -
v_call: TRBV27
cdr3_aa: ASSFNNPVGSGANVLT

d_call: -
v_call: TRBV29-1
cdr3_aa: SVVVGGKQPQH

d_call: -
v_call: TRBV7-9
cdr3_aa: ASSLDGTQH

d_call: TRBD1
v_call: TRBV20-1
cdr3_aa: SAAGTGGWTEAF

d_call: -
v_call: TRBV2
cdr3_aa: ASREGLHEQY

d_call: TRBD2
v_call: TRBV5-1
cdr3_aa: ASSSGLVHEQY

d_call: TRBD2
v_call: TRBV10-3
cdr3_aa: AISPRLAGNTDTQY

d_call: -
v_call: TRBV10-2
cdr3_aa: ASRRDGVYGYT

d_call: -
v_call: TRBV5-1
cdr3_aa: ASSPKLLGSPYTGELF

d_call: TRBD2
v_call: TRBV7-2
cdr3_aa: ASSLPLSGRTQRSYEQF

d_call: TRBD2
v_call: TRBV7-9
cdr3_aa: ASSLASSGRAYNEQF

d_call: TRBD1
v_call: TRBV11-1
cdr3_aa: ASSPQQGAYSGANVLT

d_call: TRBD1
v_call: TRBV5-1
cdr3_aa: ASSLGTGGQYEQF

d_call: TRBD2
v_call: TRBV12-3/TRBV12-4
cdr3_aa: ASSLTVGGSFSQF

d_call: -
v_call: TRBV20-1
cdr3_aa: SARDGRQAQETQY

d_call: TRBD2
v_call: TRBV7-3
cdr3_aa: ASSFGGGAGSEQF

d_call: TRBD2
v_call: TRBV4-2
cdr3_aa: ASSQPPGLAERTGELF

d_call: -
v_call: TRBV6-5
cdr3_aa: ASSYSGFPNYGYT

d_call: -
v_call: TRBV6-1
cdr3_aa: ASSLHRATYEQY

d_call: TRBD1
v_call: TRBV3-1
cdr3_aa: ASSQPGQGARNEQY

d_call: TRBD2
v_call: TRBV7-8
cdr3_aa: ASSFGRGGEQY

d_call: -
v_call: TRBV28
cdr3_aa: ASSHNSGGELF

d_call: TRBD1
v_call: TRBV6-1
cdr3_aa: ASTITGTGGYNEQF